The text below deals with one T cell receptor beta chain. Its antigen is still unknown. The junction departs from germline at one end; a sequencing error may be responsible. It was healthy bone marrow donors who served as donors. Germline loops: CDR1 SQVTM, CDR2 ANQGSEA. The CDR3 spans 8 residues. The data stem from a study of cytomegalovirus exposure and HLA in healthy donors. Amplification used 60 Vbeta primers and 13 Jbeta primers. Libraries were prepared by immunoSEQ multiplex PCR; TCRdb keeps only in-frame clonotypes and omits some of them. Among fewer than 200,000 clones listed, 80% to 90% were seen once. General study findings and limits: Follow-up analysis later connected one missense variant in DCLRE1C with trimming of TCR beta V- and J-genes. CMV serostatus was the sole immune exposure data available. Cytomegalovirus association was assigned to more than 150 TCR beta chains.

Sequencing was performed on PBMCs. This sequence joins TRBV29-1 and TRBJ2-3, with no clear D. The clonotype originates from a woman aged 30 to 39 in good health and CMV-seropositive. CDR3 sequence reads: CSVEPTHF. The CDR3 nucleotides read TGCAGCGTCGAACCTACCCATTTT.